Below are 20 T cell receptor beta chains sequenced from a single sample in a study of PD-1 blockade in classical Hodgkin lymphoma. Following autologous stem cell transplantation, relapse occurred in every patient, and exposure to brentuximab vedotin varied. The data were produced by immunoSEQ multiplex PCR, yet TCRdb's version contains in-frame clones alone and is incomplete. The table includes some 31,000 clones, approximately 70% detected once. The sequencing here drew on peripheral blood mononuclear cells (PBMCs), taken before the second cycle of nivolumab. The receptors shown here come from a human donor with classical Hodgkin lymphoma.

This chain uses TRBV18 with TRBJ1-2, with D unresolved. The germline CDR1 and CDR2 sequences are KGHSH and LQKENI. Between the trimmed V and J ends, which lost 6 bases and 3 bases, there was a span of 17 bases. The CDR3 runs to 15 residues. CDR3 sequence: CASSRSLVEDYGYTF. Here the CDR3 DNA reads TGTGCCAGCTCGAGATCCTTGGTAGAGGACTATGGCTACACCTTC.

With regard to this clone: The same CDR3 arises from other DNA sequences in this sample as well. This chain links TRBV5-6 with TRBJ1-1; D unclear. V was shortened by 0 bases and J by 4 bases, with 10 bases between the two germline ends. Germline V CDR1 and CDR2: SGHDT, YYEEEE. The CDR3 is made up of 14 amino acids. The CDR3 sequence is CASSLVPTGTEAFF. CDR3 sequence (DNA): TGTGCCAGCAGCTTGGTCCCTACGGGCACTGAAGCTTTCTTT.

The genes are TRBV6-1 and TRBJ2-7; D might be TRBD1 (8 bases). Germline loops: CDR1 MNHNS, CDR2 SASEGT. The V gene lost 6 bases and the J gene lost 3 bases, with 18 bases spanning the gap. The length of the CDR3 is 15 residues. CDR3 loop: CASRPGQGGVYEQYF. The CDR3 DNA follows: TGTGCCAGCAGACCCGGACAGGGAGGGGTCTACGAGCAGTACTTC.

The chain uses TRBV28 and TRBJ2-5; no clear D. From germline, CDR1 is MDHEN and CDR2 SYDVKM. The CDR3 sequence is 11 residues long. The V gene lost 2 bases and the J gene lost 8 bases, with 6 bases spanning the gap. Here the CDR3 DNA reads TGTGCCAGCAGTTTAGGTGGAACCCAGTACTTC. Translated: CASSLGGTQYF.

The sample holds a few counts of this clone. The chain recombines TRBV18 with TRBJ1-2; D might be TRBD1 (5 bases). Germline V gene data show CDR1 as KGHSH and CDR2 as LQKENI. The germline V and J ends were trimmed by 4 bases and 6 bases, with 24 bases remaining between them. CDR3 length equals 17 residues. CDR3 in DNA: TGTGCCAGCTCACTGGGGGGGACGGCCGGTATGAGTGATGGCTACACCTTC. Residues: CASSLGGTAGMSDGYTF.

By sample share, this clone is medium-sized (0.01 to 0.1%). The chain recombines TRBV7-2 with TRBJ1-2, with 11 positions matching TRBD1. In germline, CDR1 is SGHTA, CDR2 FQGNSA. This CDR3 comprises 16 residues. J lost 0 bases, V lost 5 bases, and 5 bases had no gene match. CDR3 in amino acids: CASSQDRGRTNYGYTF. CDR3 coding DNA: TGTGCCAGCAGCCAGGACAGGGGGCGAACTAACTATGGCTACACCTTC.

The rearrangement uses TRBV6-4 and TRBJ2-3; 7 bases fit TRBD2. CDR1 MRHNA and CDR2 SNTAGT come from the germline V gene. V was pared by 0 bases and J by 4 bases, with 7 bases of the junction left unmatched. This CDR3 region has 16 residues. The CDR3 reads CASSDSGGVHPDTQYF. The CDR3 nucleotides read TGTGCCAGCAGTGACTCGGGGGGGGTTCATCCAGATACGCAGTATTTT.

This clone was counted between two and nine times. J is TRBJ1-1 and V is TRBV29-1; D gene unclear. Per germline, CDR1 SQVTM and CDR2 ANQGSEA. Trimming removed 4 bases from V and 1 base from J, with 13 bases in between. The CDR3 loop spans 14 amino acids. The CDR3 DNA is TGCAGCGTTGTAGATCGGACGAGGAACACTGAAGCTTTCTTT. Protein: CSVVDRTRNTEAFF.

CDR3 in DNA: TGTGCCAGCAGCTTTTTCAGTACCAATGTGGGGGAGCTGTTTTTT. As protein: CASSFFSTNVGELFF. The rearrangement links TRBV7-6 to TRBJ2-2; no definite D call. The CDR3 runs to 15 residues. Germline CDR1 reads SGHVS; CDR2 reads FNYEAQ. Trimming removed 3 bases from V and 8 bases from J, with 16 bases in between.

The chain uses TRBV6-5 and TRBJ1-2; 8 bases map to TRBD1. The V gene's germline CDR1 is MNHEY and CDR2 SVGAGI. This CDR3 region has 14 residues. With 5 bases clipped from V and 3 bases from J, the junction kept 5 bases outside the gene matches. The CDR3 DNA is TGTGCCAGCAGTGGGATGACAGGGGACTATGGCTACACCTTC. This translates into CASSGMTGDYGYTF.

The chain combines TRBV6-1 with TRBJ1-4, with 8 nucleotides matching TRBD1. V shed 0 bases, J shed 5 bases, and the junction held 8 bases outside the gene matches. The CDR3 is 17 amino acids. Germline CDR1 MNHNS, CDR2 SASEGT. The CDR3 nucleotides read TGTGCCAGCAGTGAAGCGGACCTACAGGGGGGAAATGAAAAACTGTTTTTT. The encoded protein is CASSEADLQGGNEKLFF.

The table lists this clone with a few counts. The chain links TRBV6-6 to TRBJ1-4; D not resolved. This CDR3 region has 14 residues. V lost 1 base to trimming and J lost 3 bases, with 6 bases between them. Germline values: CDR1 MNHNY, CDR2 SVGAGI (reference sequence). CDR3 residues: CASSYWQANEKLFF. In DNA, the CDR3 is TGTGCCAGCAGTTACTGGCAGGCTAATGAAAAACTGTTTTTT.

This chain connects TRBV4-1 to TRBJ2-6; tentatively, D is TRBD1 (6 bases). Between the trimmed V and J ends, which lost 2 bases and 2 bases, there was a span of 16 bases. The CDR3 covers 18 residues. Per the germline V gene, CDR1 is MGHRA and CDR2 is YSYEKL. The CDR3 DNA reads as TGCGCCAGCAGCCAAACCGTCGTCGGACAGCCTGGGGCCAACGTCCTGACTTTC. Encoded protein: CASSQTVVGQPGANVLTF.

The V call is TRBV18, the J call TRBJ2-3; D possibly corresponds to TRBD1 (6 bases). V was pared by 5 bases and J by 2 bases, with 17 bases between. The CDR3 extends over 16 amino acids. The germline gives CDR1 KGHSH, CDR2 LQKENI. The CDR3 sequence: CASSANRVRTTDTQYF. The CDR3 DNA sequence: TGTGCCAGCTCAGCTAACAGGGTCCGGACCACAGATACGCAGTATTTT.

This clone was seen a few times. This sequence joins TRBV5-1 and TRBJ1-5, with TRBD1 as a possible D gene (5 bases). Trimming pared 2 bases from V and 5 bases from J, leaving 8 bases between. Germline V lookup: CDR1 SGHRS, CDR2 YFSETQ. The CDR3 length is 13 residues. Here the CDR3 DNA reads TGCGCCAGCAGCTTACAGGCGGATCAGCCCCAGCATTTT. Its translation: CASSLQADQPQHF.

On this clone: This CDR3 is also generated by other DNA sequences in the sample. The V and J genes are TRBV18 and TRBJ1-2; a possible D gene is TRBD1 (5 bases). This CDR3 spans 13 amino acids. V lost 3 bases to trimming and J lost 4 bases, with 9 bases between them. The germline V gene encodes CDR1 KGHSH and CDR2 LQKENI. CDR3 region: CASSPGGSYGYTF. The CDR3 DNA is TGTGCCAGCTCACCGGGGGGTAGCTATGGCTACACCTTC.

The CDR3: CASRVGSRSTEAFF. The CDR3 DNA reads as TGTGCCAGCAGGGTAGGATCCCGAAGCACTGAAGCTTTCTTT. The J gene is TRBJ1-1, the V gene TRBV28; D not certain. The germline gives CDR1 MDHEN, CDR2 SYDVKM. The CDR3 totals 14 residues. V lost 6 bases to trimming and J lost 4 bases, with 15 bases between them.

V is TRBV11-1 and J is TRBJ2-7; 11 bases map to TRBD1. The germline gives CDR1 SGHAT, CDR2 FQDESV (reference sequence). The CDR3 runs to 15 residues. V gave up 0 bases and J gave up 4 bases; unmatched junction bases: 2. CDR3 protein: CASSLADRGQYEQYV. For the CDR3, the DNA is TGTGCCAGCAGCTTAGCGGACAGGGGGCAGTACGAGCAGTACGTC.

CDR3 nucleotides: TGTGCCAGTAGTATGAAATTCCAAGAGACCCAGTACTTC. Translating it yields CASSMKFQETQYF. The chain recombines TRBV19 with TRBJ2-5; D is unclear. The CDR3 runs to 13 residues. CDR1 and CDR2 (germline): LNHDA, SQIVND (reference sequence). Trimming removed 3 bases at V and 1 base at J, with 6 bases between.

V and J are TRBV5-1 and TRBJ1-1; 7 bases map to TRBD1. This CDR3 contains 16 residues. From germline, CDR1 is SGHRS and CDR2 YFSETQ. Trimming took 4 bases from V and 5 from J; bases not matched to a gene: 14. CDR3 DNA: TGCGCCAGCAGCCTGGGACAGCCAGCTCTTGCGACTGAAGCTTTCTTT. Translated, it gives CASSLGQPALATEAFF.